The 28 T cell receptor beta chains below come from one sample, sequenced in a study of blood T cell repertoires in COVID-19. The table came from immunoSEQ multiplex PCR; TCRdb's copy has only in-frame clones and leaves some out. The repertoire has approximately 220,000 clones, about 80% of them found once; the top ten carry roughly 2.4%. The sample was peripheral blood. Source of these receptors: an older woman with acute or convalescent COVID-19.

The chain recombines TRBV9 with TRBJ2-4, with 7 bases identical to TRBD1. The CDR3 is made up of 17 amino acids. The V gene end was trimmed by 3 bases and the J gene end by 0 bases; junction bases not matched to a gene: 9. Germline CDR1 SGDLS, CDR2 YYNGEE. The CDR3 protein is CASSATGTALAKNIQYF. CDR3 sequence (DNA): TGTGCCAGCAGCGCGACCGGGACAGCACTAGCCAAAAACATTCAGTACTTC.

The chain uses TRBV18 and TRBJ2-5, with 10 bases fitting TRBD1. The CDR3 sequence is 16 residues long. Germline assignment: CDR1 KGHSH and CDR2 LQKENI. Trimming took 1 base from V and 3 from J; bases not matched to a gene: 5. The CDR3 sequence: CASSPRGTGDKETQYF. The CDR3 nucleotides are TGTGCCAGCTCACCACGAGGGACAGGGGATAAAGAGACCCAGTACTTC.

This chain joins TRBV6-5 and TRBJ2-7, with a tentative D call TRBD1 (6 bases). V was cut by 7 bases and J by 1 base, with 14 bases left in between. This CDR3 is 14 amino acids long. Germline V gene lookup returns CDR1 MNHEY and CDR2 SVGAGI. This chain's CDR3 is CASTPDSTSYEQYF. CDR3 sequence (DNA): TGTGCCAGCACCCCGGACAGCACATCCTACGAGCAGTACTTC.

This chain links TRBV7-3 with TRBJ2-5; 11 bases map to TRBD2. Germline V CDR1 and CDR2: SGHTA, FQGTGA. V was clipped by 1 base and J by 5 bases; unmatched bases: 3. The CDR3 is made up of 15 amino acids. CDR3 DNA: TGTGCCAGCAGCTTAATAGCGGGGGGGCGCGAGACCCAGTACTTC. It yields the protein CASSLIAGGRETQYF.

The genes are TRBV5-4 and TRBJ1-2; the D gene is possibly TRBD1 (6 bases). V lost 6 bases to trimming and J lost 1 base, with 16 bases between them. Germline CDR1 SGHNT, CDR2 YYREEE (reference sequence). CDR3 length equals 15 residues. CDR3 sequence reads: CASTNGQRDNYGYTF. CDR3 DNA sequence: TGTGCCAGCACCAACGGACAGCGCGATAACTATGGCTACACCTTC.

This chain connects TRBV29-1 to TRBJ2-1; D might be TRBD1 (5 bases). The CDR3 is 15 residues long. Germline values: CDR1 SQVTM, CDR2 ANQGSEA. V lost 6 bases to trimming and J lost 0 bases, with 15 bases between them. The CDR3 spells CSVATEISSYNEQFF. Written as DNA, the CDR3 is TGCAGCGTGGCGACAGAGATAAGCTCCTACAATGAGCAGTTCTTC.

CDR3 bases: TGTGCCAGCAGTGAGACGAAGGGGGGGACGGGCTCCTACGAGCAGTACTTC. The encoded protein is CASSETKGGTGSYEQYF. The chain employs TRBV6-1 and TRBJ2-7, with D possibly TRBD2 on 7 matching bases. The CDR3 totals 17 residues. The germline V gene encodes CDR1 MNHNS and CDR2 SASEGT. Trimming took 3 bases from V and 0 from J, leaving 18 bases between them.

The V call is TRBV27, the J call TRBJ1-1; unclear D gene. This CDR3 spans 12 amino acids. Trimming removed 8 bases at V and 4 bases at J, with 11 bases between. Germline V CDR1 and CDR2: MNHEY, SMNVEV (reference sequence). The CDR3 loop is CASGSGGTEAFF. The CDR3 DNA reads as TGTGCCAGCGGATCCGGAGGCACTGAAGCTTTCTTT.

The chain couples TRBV19 to TRBJ1-5, with TRBD1 as a possible D gene (5 bases). This CDR3 has 15 amino acids. V lost 3 bases and J lost 10, with 19 bases in between. Germline V gives CDR1 LNHDA, CDR2 SQIVND (reference sequence). The CDR3 bases are TGTGCCAGTAGTATTCCAGGAGGGGCCCAAGAACCCCAGCATTTT. This codes for CASSIPGGAQEPQHF.

This chain connects TRBV5-1 to TRBJ1-2, with D tentatively TRBD1 (5 bases). CDR3 length equals 13 residues. Germline CDR1 and CDR2: SGHRS and YFSETQ. Trimming removed 5 bases at V and 5 bases at J, with 13 bases between. CDR3 nucleotides: TGCGCCAGCAGACTGGGGGGGTTGTATGGCTACACCTTC. Protein sequence: CASRLGGLYGYTF. The whole variable domain, filled in from reference TRBV5-1 and TRBJ1-2, reads KAGVTQTPRYLIKTRGQQVTLSCSPISGHRSVSWYQQTPGQGLQFLFEYFSETQRNKGNFPGRFSGRQFSNSRSEMNVSTLELGDSALYLCASRLGGLYGYTFGSGTRLTVV.

The CDR3 coding sequence is TGTGCCAGCAGCTCACCTTGGGCAGCTAGCAATCAGCCCCAGCATTTT. This sequence encodes CASSSPWAASNQPQHF. The chain couples TRBV9 to TRBJ1-5; no reliable D call. The CDR3 extends over 16 amino acids. The V gene lost 4 bases and the J gene lost 0 bases, with 14 bases spanning the gap. Per germline, CDR1 SGDLS and CDR2 YYNGEE.

The chain recombines TRBV6-2 or TRBV6-3 with TRBJ1-2; 7 bases map to TRBD1. The CDR3 has 14 amino acids. The germline CDR1 and CDR2 sequences are MNHEY and SVGEGT. V shed 5 bases, J shed 4 bases, and the junction held 7 bases outside the gene matches. The DNA for the CDR3 is TGTGCCAGCAGTAACAGGGGAGTCGGCTATGGCTACACCTTC. Translated, it gives CASSNRGVGYGYTF.

The chain links TRBV6-5 to TRBJ1-5, with 7 bases matching TRBD1. Losses at the gene ends were 7 bases for V and 7 bases for J; bases not matched to a gene: 7. Germline CDR1 reads MNHEY; CDR2 reads SVGAGI. This CDR3 region has 13 residues. CDR3 residues: CASNEGARQPQHF. The DNA for the CDR3 is TGTGCCAGCAACGAGGGGGCCCGGCAGCCCCAGCATTTT.

The chain links TRBV29-1 to TRBJ2-3; the match to TRBD2 covers 13 bases. V was pared by 3 bases and J by 1 base, with 1 base of the junction left unmatched. The CDR3 consists of 15 residues. In germline, CDR1 is SQVTM, CDR2 ANQGSEA. Here the CDR3 reads CSVDGTSGGTDTQYF. For the CDR3, the DNA is TGCAGCGTTGATGGGACTAGCGGGGGCACAGATACGCAGTATTTT.

This chain joins TRBV5-1 and TRBJ2-1; D is ambiguous. V lost 1 base and J lost 0, with 11 bases in between. Germline-derived CDR1 and CDR2 are SGHRS and YFSETQ. The CDR3 sequence is 16 residues long. CDR3 nucleotide sequence: TGCGCCAGCAGCTTGTTGCCCGGTCACTCCTACAATGAGCAGTTCTTC. This encodes CASSLLPGHSYNEQFF.

The rearrangement joins TRBV19 to TRBJ2-1; TRBD2 matches at 9 bases. This CDR3 region has 15 residues. Trimming cost V 3 bases and J 7 bases; bases outside gene matches: 7. Germline CDR1 is LNHDA and CDR2 is SQIVND (reference sequence). As DNA, the CDR3 is TGTGCCAGTAGTATTTTGCGGGGGGGCCGGAATGAGCAGTTCTTC. Its translation: CASSILRGGRNEQFF.

V and J are TRBV7-9 and TRBJ1-1; a possible D gene is TRBD1 (5 bases). Trimming pared 3 bases from V and 6 bases from J, leaving 20 bases between. The CDR3 has 16 amino acids. CDR1 is SEHNR, CDR2 FQNEAQ, per germline (reference sequence). CDR3 residues: CASSLGQGMGKAEAFF. The CDR3 nucleotides are TGTGCCAGCAGCTTGGGGCAGGGTATGGGGAAGGCTGAAGCTTTCTTT. Filled out from reference TRBV7-9 and TRBJ1-1, the complete variable domain reads DTGVSQNPRHKITKRGQNVTFRCDPISEHNRLYWYRQTLGQGPEFLTYFQNEAQLEKSRLLSDRFSAERPKGSFSTLEIQRTEQGDSAMYLCASSLGQGMGKAEAFFGQGTRLTVV.

The rearrangement uses TRBV24-1 and TRBJ1-2, with D possibly being TRBD1 (6 bases). The germline V gene encodes CDR1 KGHDR and CDR2 SFDVKD. This CDR3 is built from 15 residues. The ends were cut back, 3 bases at V and 6 bases at J, with 16 bases in the middle. CDR3 protein: CATSDMTGTRDGYTF. As DNA, the CDR3 is TGTGCCACCAGTGATATGACGGGGACACGCGATGGCTACACCTTC.

The chain has TRBV27 and TRBJ1-5; a weak D match, TRBD1 (6 bases). CDR3 length: 13 amino acids. Trimming shortened V by 6 bases and J by 5 bases, and 11 bases separated the two germline ends. Per the germline V gene, CDR1 is MNHEY and CDR2 is SMNVEV (reference sequence). CDR3 sequence reads: CASREAGDQPQHF. The CDR3 region has the DNA TGTGCCAGCAGGGAGGCAGGGGATCAGCCCCAGCATTTT.

The chain has TRBV6-1 and TRBJ1-1; TRBD1 matches 8 bases. Germline CDR1 and CDR2: MNHNS and SASEGT. Germline trimming cut 2 bases from V and 1 base from J; bases unmatched to any gene: 6. The CDR3 totals 16 residues. CDR3 protein: CASSELGGQANTEAFF. CDR3 in DNA: TGTGCCAGCAGTGAATTGGGGGGACAGGCGAACACTGAAGCTTTCTTT.

This clone came up once. The V call is TRBV7-8, the J call TRBJ1-2; 7 bases align to TRBD1. Germline V gene data show CDR1 as SGHVS and CDR2 as FQNEAQ. The CDR3 spans 15 residues. With V trimmed by 0 bases and J by 7 bases, 8 bases remained unmatched. The chain's CDR3 is CASSLAGAGGSGYTF. Here the CDR3 DNA reads TGTGCCAGCAGCTTAGCGGGAGCAGGGGGAAGTGGCTACACCTTC.

This rearrangement joins TRBV6-5 to TRBJ2-7; the D gene is possibly TRBD1 (8 bases). CDR3 length: 15 residues. The V end was cut by 5 bases, the J end by 6 bases, with 20 bases between. Germline assignment: CDR1 MNHEY and CDR2 SVGAGI. The CDR3 region is CASSQTGEGISEQYF. The CDR3 DNA follows: TGTGCCAGCAGTCAGACAGGGGAGGGGATCTCCGAGCAGTACTTC.

The chain carries TRBV19 and TRBJ1-1; no clear D gene. V was shortened by 2 bases and J by 5 bases, with 21 bases between the two germline ends. This CDR3 is 17 amino acids long. Germline V lookup: CDR1 LNHDA, CDR2 SQIVND (reference sequence). This CDR3 reads CASSILGDPTRTTEAFF. CDR3 in DNA: TGTGCCAGTAGTATACTGGGCGACCCGACACGAACGACTGAAGCTTTCTTT.

The chain combines TRBV2 with TRBJ2-7; 9 bases are a match to TRBD1. V was clipped by 7 bases and J by 5 bases; unmatched bases: 6. There are 13 residues in the CDR3. Germline V gene data show CDR1 as SNHLY and CDR2 as FYNNEI. The CDR3 DNA follows: TGTGCCAGCAACCAGGGACAGGGCAACGAGCAGTACTTC. This sequence encodes CASNQGQGNEQYF.

The V gene is TRBV5-1, the J gene TRBJ1-6, with 9 nucleotides matching TRBD1. CDR1 SGHRS and CDR2 YFSETQ come from the germline V gene. The CDR3 extends over 16 amino acids. J gave up 7 bases and V 2 bases, and 7 bases lay outside the gene matches. CDR3 in DNA: TGCGCCAGCAGCTTCGGACAGGGGCACGGGAATTCACCCCTCCACTTT. Translation: CASSFGQGHGNSPLHF.

The V gene is TRBV7-8, the J gene TRBJ2-5; D perhaps matches TRBD2 (6 bases). V dropped 5 bases and J dropped 5 bases, with 21 bases sitting between them. Per germline, CDR1 SGHVS and CDR2 FQNEAQ. This CDR3 has 16 amino acids. Here the CDR3 DNA reads TGTGCCAGCAGCCAAGCGGGTCAGGGCAGAAGGGAGACCCAGTACTTC. Translated, it gives CASSQAGQGRRETQYF.

CDR3 in amino acids: CASSQDRAGYTF. In nucleotides, the CDR3 is TGCGCCAGCAGCCAGGACAGGGCTGGCTACACCTTC. The chain combines TRBV5-1 with TRBJ1-2; 8 positions match TRBD1. Trimming cost V 4 bases and J 7 bases; bases outside gene matches: 3. The germline gives CDR1 SGHRS, CDR2 YFSETQ. This CDR3 comprises 12 residues. Looking up the rest from reference TRBV5-1 and TRBJ1-2 gives the full variable domain: KAGVTQTPRYLIKTRGQQVTLSCSPISGHRSVSWYQQTPGQGLQFLFEYFSETQRNKGNFPGRFSGRQFSNSRSEMNVSTLELGDSALYLCASSQDRAGYTFGSGTRLTVV.

The V gene is TRBV5-1, the J gene TRBJ2-1, with D tentatively TRBD1 (6 bases). This CDR3 is 16 amino acids long. The germline CDR1 and CDR2 sequences are SGHRS and YFSETQ. V was clipped by 4 bases and J by 8 bases, with 22 bases between them. The CDR3, as DNA: TGCGCCAGCAGCCTTACCGGGACATATACTGTGGATGAGCAGTTCTTC. This sequence encodes CASSLTGTYTVDEQFF. The full variable domain, rest sourced from reference TRBV5-1 and TRBJ2-1, is KAGVTQTPRYLIKTRGQQVTLSCSPISGHRSVSWYQQTPGQGLQFLFEYFSETQRNKGNFPGRFSGRQFSNSRSEMNVSTLELGDSALYLCASSLTGTYTVDEQFFGPGTRLTVL.